Here is one T cell receptor beta chain with its context. Its antigen is unknown. One end of the junction is discordant with germline, which a read error may explain. The sample originates from a study of shared clonotypes between healthy human individuals. The assay was carried out at the deep level. How the authors handled the data: In the immunoSEQ data, sequences were junction-only and lacked quality scores, so filtering differed. The repertoire was sequenced with immunoSEQ multiplex PCR; TCRdb's copy has only in-frame clones and lacks some. V, J and clone size are taken as reported in that table, and D and trimming were inferred from the DNA itself. The sample records approximately 2,300,000 clones, about 90% being singletons. This CDR3 is 12 amino acids long. Germline V gives CDR1 MNHEY, CDR2 SVGAGI. Study-wide findings and caveats: The study generally estimated greater richness for naive than memory subsets. A limitation of the genetic and exposure-history diversity represented arose from few donors.

The chain links TRBV6-5 to TRBJ1-2; no clear D. The receptor was derived from a man in his late teens or twenties in good health. Some clones in this sample may be carry-over from other donors' samples. Sequenced sample: naive CD4+ T cells from PBMCs. Subset here: CD45RA+ positively selected. DNA for the CDR3: TGTGCCACCAGTGATGGTAACTATGGCTACACCTTC. It encodes CATSDGNYGYTF.